These 2 T cell receptor beta chains were all obtained from the same sample, sequenced in a study of shared clonotypes between healthy human individuals. Sequencing was performed with immunoSEQ multiplex PCR; in TCRdb, only in-frame clones are kept and a portion is missing. The table shows around 990,000 clones, with roughly 80% occurring only once. What was sequenced was memory CD4+ T cells from PBMCs. Regarding subset: CD45RA-negative fraction. The source is a man aged 18 to 29 in good health. Some clones in this sample may be carry-over from other donors' samples.

This clone was seen only once. The V and J genes are TRBV10-2 and TRBJ2-1; D is uncertain. This CDR3 is built from 14 residues. Trimming shortened V by 7 bases and J by 6 bases, and 16 bases separated the two germline ends. CDR1 is WSHSY and CDR2 is SAAADI in the germline V gene. CDR3 nucleotide sequence: TGCGCCAGCACAACCAGCGACCTTCTCAATGAGCAGTTCTTC. Amino acids: CASTTSDLLNEQFF.

CDR3 nucleotides: TGTGCCAGCAGCCAATCAAGGCAGAGCAATCAGCCCCAGCATTTT. It translates to CASSQSRQSNQPQHF. The V call is TRBV4-2, the J call TRBJ1-5, with D unclear. Germline V lookup: CDR1 LGHNA, CDR2 YNFKEQ. This CDR3 contains 15 residues. The germline V and J ends were trimmed by 2 bases and 1 base, with 9 bases remaining between them.